This record looks at one T cell receptor beta chain sequence and its context. Antigen specificity is unknown. Libraries were prepared by immunoSEQ multiplex PCR; TCRdb keeps only in-frame clonotypes and omits some of them. The sample yields around 54,000 clones, 91% seen once. The data were obtained in a study of graft-versus-host responses after intestinal transplantation. Study-level points and caveats: Early post-transplant HvG declines showed an association with peak circulating GvH clone levels.

Germline assignment: CDR1 MGHRA and CDR2 YSYEKL. The length of the CDR3 is 14 residues. V gave up 1 base and J gave up 8 bases, with 12 bases separating them. This rearrangement joins TRBV4-1 to TRBJ2-1; a weak D match, TRBD1 (5 bases). The specimen was PBMCs, collected 650 to 680 days after intestinal transplant. This receptor was identified in a human patient who received an intestinal transplant, so some T cells may come from the graft donor. The CDR3 loop reads CASSQGLVRDEQFF. The DNA of the CDR3 is TGCGCCAGCAGCCAAGGTCTTGTCAGGGATGAGCAGTTCTTC.